These 6 T cell receptor beta chains came from one sample sequenced in a study of CDR3 diversity in severe acne. TCRdb reprocessed the PCR reads with MiXCR, giving one entry per CDR3 protein. The sample consists of over 90,000 distinct CDR3 sequences, under 60% of them appearing once. The sequencing input was blood. The receptors shown here come from a male donor with acne.

V and J are TRBV30 and TRBJ1-2; possible D gene TRBD1, 5 bases. V lost 5 bases, J lost 5 bases, and 12 bases lay in between. From germline, CDR1 is GTSNPN and CDR2 SVGIG (reference sequence). The CDR3 contains 12 residues. CDR3 amino acids: CAWGGGGYGYTF. CDR3 nucleotide sequence: TGTGCCTGGGGAGGTGGGGGATATGGCTACACCTTC.

CDR3 sequence: CASSQDRGGLGETQYF. Written as DNA, the CDR3 is TGTGCCAGCAGCCAAGATCGAGGAGGGTTGGGGGAGACCCAGTACTTC. J is TRBJ2-5 and V is TRBV5-5; a possible D gene is TRBD2 (6 bases). Per the germline V gene, CDR1 is SGHKS and CDR2 is YYEKEE (reference sequence). V gave up 4 bases and J gave up 5 bases, with 21 bases separating them. The CDR3 spans 16 residues.

This chain uses TRBV12-5 with TRBJ2-7; possible D gene TRBD2, 5 bases. This CDR3 has 12 residues. Germline-derived CDR1 and CDR2 are LGHNT and FRNRAP. The CDR3 DNA reads as TGTGCCAGCGGTCCAGGTACCTACGAGCAGTACTTC. Translated, it gives CASGPGTYEQYF.

V and J are TRBV7-6 and TRBJ2-2; TRBD2 matches 14 bases. Germline V gene sequence: CDR1 SGHVS, CDR2 FNYEAQ. This CDR3 spans 18 amino acids. The V and J ends lost 1 base and 0 bases, in that order; junction bases with no gene match: 1. CDR3 in amino acids: CASSLGTSGRSNTGELFF. The CDR3, as DNA: TGTGCCAGCAGCTTAGGGACTAGCGGGAGGTCGAACACCGGGGAGCTGTTTTTT. Together with reference TRBV7-6 and TRBJ2-2, the CDR3 gives the full variable domain: GAGVSQSPRYKVTKRGQDVALRCDPISGHVSLYWYRQALGQGPEFLTYFNYEAQQDKSGLPNDRFSAERPEGSISTLTIQRTEQRDSAMYRCASSLGTSGRSNTGELFFGEGSRLTVL.

About this clonotype itself: A read error is possible here, since a much larger clone lies one base away. CDR3 residues: CASSLSGTSGGCEQYF. CDR3 DNA: TGTGCCAGCAGTCTCTCTGGGACTAGCGGGGGGTGCGAGCAGTACTTC. V usage is TRBV6-5 and J usage is TRBJ2-7; 15 nucleotides agree with TRBD2. J was trimmed by 6 bases and V by 5 bases; bases with no gene match: 8. Germline lookup yields CDR1 MNHEY and CDR2 SVGAGI. CDR3 length: 16 residues.

The rearrangement joins TRBV20-1 to TRBJ2-4; D remains ambiguous. Trimming stripped 3 bases from V and 1 base from J, with 4 bases between. Germline V gene lookup returns CDR1 DFQATT and CDR2 SNEGSKA (reference sequence). The length of the CDR3 is 12 residues. The CDR3 DNA reads TGCAGTGCTAGGACCGCCAAAAACATTCAGTACTTC. This gives the protein CSARTAKNIQYF.